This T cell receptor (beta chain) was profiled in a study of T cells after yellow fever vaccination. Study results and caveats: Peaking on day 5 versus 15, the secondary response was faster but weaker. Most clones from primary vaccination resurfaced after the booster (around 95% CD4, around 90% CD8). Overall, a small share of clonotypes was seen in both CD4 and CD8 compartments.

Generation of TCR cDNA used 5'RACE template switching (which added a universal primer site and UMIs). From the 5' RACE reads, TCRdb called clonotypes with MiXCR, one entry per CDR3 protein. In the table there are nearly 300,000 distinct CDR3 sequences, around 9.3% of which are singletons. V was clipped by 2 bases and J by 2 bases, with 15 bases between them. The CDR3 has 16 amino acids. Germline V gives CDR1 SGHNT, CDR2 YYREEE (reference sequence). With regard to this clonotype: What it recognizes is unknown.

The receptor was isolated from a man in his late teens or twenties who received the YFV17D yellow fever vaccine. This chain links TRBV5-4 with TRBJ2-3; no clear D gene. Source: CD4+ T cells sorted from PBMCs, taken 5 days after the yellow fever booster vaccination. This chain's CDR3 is CASSFRGFGSTDTQYF. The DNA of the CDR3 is TGTGCCAGCAGCTTTCGCGGATTCGGATCCACAGATACGCAGTATTTT.